This paragraph reports one TCR beta chain. The antigen this receptor binds is unknown. No base quality values were provided; no much bigger clone lies one nucleotide off. This entry is derived from a study of OX40 agonist ivuxolimab in advanced cancers. Regarding the study in general: Ivuxolimab was an agonistic, fully human IgG2 monoclonal antibody directed against OX40 (CD134), a costimulatory receptor. Intravenous ivuxolimab was administered to patients every 2 weeks at six dose levels: 0.01, 0.1, 0.3, 1.5, 3 and 10 mg/kg. Among the roughly 52 dose-escalation patients, 19 had hepatocellular carcinoma, about 15 melanoma, 9 renal cell carcinoma and 9 head and neck cancer. In the dose-escalation cohort, 70% to 90% of patients were male, and the mean age was roughly 60 years with a range of roughly 20 to 79. Patients were allowed to have had prior anti-PD-1, anti-PD-L1 or anti-CTLA-4 therapy, and 40% of the dose-escalation patients had been treated with checkpoint inhibitors. Three dose-escalation patients achieved partial responses, one with hepatocellular carcinoma and two with cutaneous melanoma. Peripheral TCRbeta sequencing aimed to test whether ivuxolimab altered TCR sequence diversity and caused clonal T-cell expansion. The paper covers the monotherapy dose-escalation part of the phase I ivuxolimab trial, which included N of about 50 patients. Results and caveats for the whole study, not just this receptor: At doses of 0.1 to 3.0 mg/kg, clonal expansion of both CD4+ and CD8+ T cells in blood was seen between baseline and week 6. In the 0.1-3.0 mg/kg groups, partial responders were among the patients with the lowest normalized peripheral clonal expansion, particularly in CD8+ T cells. After ivuxolimab, CD8+ T cells had more expanded clones than CD4+ T cells on average. Low levels of normalized T-cell clonal expansion were also seen in some patients who did not respond. Antigen specificity was not determined for the clonally expanded peripheral T cells.

For sequencing of the TCRbeta CDR3 region, genomic DNA was extracted from the sorted cells. The immunoSEQ Assay was used for sequencing of TCRbeta CDR3 regions. Not all clones reach the TCRdb copy of this immuneACCESS table, which keeps in-frame sequences only. Checked studies attribute under half of the gap to unresolved V genes and leave the rest unexplained. This sample holds more than 80,000 clones; 65% to 90% were observed only once. Around 1.8% of the sample is held by the ten biggest clonotypes. Patients with a history of autoimmune disease or receiving systemic immunosuppression were excluded from the trial. Peripheral blood for TCR sequencing was drawn from every dose cohort at baseline, at cycle 4 day 1 and at cycle 7 day 1. Samples came from an open-label, multicenter, first-in-human phase I dose-escalation trial of ivuxolimab. Adults with locally advanced or metastatic melanoma, renal cell carcinoma, hepatocellular carcinoma or head and neck squamous cell carcinoma were enrolled in the trial. Before TCR sequencing, CD4+ and CD8+ T cells were separately sorted from peripheral blood.

Counted from cysteine to phenylalanine, this CDR3 has 14 amino acids. Of the read, only the CDR3 DNA is kept; its 42 bases are in frame from base 1. The sample was CD4+ or CD8+ T cells sorted from blood, taken in a trial of the OX40 agonist ivuxolimab. The clonotype was recovered from an adult with an advanced solid tumor such as melanoma, head and neck, liver or kidney cancer. The chain couples TRBV21-1 to TRBJ1-2. TRBV21-1 is deemed a pseudogene. The CDR3 corresponds to CASSLNRDPSCYTF. In nucleotide form, the sequence is TGTGCCAGCAGTTTGAACCGGGACCCTAGCTGCTACACCTTC.